This T cell receptor beta chain was sequenced for a study of naive and memory T cell subsets. General study results and limits: There was no ground truth to check naive and memory subset results.

The beta constant-region primer was an equimolar mix of two oligonucleotides covering TRBC1 and TRBC2. One entry per CDR3 protein results from TCRdb running MiXCR on the UMI-ligation and nested PCR reads. The sample lists roughly 140,000 distinct CDR3 sequences, over 15% occurring once. From the second PCR step, alpha and beta chains were amplified apart. Cells stained for CD3, CD4, CD8, CD45RA, CD27 and viability were sorted into four CD45RA/CD27 subsets. On this clonotype: The antigen remains unidentified.

Trimming removed 5 bases from V and 7 bases from J, with 15 bases in between. The CDR3 has 13 amino acids. The germline CDR1 and CDR2 sequences are SGHAT and FQNNGV. V is TRBV11-2 and J is TRBJ2-7; no clear D gene. The source of this sequence is a human donor in good health. The specimen sequenced was naive CD4+ T cells from blood. Here the CDR3 reads CASSPGGAREQYF. The CDR3 DNA sequence: TGTGCCAGCAGCCCTGGCGGTGCGCGGGAGCAGTACTTC.